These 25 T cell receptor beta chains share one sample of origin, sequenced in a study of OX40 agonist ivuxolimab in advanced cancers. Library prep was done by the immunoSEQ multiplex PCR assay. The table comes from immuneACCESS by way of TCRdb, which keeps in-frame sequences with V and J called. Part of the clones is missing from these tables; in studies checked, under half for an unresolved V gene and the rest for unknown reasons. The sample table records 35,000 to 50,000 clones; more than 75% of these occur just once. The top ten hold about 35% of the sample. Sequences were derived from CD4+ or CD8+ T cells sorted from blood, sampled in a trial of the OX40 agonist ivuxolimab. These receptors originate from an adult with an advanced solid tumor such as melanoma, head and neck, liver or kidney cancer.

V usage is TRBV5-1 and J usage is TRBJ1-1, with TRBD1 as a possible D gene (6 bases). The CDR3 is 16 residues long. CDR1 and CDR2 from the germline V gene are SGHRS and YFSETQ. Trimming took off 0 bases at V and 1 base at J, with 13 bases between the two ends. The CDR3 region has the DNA TGCGCCAGCAGCTTGGCCGCAGGGGTGACGAACACTGAAGCTTTCTTT. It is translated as CASSLAAGVTNTEAFF.

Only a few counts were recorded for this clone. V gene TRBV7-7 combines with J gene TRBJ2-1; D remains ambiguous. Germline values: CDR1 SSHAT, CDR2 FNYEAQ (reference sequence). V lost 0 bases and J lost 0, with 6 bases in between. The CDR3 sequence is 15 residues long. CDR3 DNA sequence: TGTGCCAGCAGCTTAGCTCCAAGCTCCTACAATGAGCAGTTCTTC. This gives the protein CASSLAPSSYNEQFF.

In nucleotides, the CDR3 is TGTGCCAGCAGCGACCCGGGCTCTGGGGCCAACGTCCTGACTTTC. Its translation is CASSDPGSGANVLTF. The V gene is TRBV9, the J gene TRBJ2-6; D remains unclear. Germline V gene data show CDR1 as SGDLS and CDR2 as YYNGEE. The CDR3 spans 15 residues. V lost 3 bases and J 0 bases, leaving 7 bases between the germline ends.

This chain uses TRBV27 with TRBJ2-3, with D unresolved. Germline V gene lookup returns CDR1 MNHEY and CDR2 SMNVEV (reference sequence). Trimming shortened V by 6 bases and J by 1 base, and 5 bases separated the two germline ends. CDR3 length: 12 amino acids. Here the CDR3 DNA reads TGTGCCAGCAGGACGGGCACAGATACGCAGTATTTT. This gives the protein CASRTGTDTQYF.

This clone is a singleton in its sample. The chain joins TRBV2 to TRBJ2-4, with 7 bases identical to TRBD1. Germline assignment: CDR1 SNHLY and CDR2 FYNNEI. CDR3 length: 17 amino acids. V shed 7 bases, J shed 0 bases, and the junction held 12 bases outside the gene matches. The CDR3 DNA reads TGTGCCAGCACCCAAAGGGTGGGACAGCTAGCCAAAAACATTCAGTACTTC. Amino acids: CASTQRVGQLAKNIQYF.

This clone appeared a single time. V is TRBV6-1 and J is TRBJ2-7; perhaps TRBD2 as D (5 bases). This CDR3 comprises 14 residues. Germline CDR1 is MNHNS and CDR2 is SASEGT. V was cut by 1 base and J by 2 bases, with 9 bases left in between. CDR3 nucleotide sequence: TGTGCCAGCAGTGAAGTGGGTAGCGCCTACGAGCAGTACTTC. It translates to CASSEVGSAYEQYF.

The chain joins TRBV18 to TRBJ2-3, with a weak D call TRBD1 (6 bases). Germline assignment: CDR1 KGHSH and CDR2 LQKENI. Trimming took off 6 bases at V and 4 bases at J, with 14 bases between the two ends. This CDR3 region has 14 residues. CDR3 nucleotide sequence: TGTGCCAGCTCCGTCGCCGAGGGGGCAGATACGCAGTATTTT. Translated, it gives CASSVAEGADTQYF.

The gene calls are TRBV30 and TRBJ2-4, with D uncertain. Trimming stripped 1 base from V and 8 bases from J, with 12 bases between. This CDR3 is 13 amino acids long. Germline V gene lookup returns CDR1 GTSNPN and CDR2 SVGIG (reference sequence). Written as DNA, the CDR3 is TGTGCCTGGAGTGCACCCGGGTCTGACATTCAGTACTTC. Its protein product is CAWSAPGSDIQYF.

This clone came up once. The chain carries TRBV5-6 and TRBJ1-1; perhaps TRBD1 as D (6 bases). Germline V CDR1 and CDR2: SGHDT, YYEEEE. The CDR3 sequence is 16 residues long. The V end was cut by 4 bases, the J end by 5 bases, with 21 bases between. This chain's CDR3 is CASSRRGASRWTEAFF. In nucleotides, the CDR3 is TGTGCCAGCAGCCGGCGGGGGGCGAGTAGGTGGACTGAAGCTTTCTTT.

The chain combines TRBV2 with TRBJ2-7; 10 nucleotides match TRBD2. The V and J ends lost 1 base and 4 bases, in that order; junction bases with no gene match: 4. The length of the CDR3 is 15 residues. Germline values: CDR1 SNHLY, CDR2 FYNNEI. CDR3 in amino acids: CASSEERGGIYEQYF. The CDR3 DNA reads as TGTGCCAGCAGTGAAGAGCGGGGGGGCATATACGAGCAGTACTTC.

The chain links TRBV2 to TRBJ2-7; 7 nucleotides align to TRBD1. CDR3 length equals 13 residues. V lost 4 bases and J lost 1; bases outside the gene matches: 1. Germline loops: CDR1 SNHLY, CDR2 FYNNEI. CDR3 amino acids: CASSADRSYEQYF. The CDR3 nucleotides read TGTGCCAGCAGTGCGGACAGGTCCTACGAGCAGTACTTC.

The CDR3 bases are TGTGCCAGCACCAGGCAGGGCGGAACGAGCACAGATACGCAGTATTTT. It specifies CASTRQGGTSTDTQYF. The chain links TRBV2 to TRBJ2-3; perhaps TRBD1 as D (5 bases). The CDR3 spans 16 residues. Germline CDR1 and CDR2: SNHLY and FYNNEI. V shed 7 bases and J shed 0 bases, with 17 bases lying between them.

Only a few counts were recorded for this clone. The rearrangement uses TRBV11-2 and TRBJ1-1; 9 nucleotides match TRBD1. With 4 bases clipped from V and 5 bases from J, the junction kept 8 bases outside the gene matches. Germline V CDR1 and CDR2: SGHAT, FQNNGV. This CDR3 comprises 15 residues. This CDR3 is CASSSYRGRNTEAFF. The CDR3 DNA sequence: TGTGCCAGCAGCTCCTACAGGGGGCGGAATACTGAAGCTTTCTTT.

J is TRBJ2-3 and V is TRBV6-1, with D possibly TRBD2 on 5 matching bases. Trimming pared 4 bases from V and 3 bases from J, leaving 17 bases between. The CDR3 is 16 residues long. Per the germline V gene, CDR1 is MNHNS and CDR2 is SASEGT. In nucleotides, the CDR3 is TGTGCCAGCAGTGGAAAGACATCTGAGGGAACAGATACGCAGTATTTT. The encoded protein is CASSGKTSEGTDTQYF.

CDR3 nucleotide sequence: TGTGCCAGCAGCCGACAAAGCGGGAGCTCCTACAATGAGCAGTTCTTC. It yields the protein CASSRQSGSSYNEQFF. The chain is built from TRBV7-2 and TRBJ2-1; 8 nucleotides align to TRBD2. The CDR3 sequence is 16 residues long. The germline CDR1 and CDR2 sequences are SGHTA and FQGNSA. V shed 5 bases and J 0 bases; nucleotides not matched to a gene: 6. Full variable domain (outside the CDR3, taken from reference TRBV7-2 and TRBJ2-1): GAGVSQSPSNKVTEKGKDVELRCDPISGHTALYWYRQSLGQGLEFLIYFQGNSAPDKSGLPSDRFSAERTGGSVSTLTIQRTQQEDSAVYLCASSRQSGSSYNEQFFGPGTRLTVL.

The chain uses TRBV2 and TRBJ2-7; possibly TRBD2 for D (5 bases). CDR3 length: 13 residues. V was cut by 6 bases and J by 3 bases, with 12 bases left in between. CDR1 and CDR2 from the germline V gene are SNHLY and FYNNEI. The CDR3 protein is CASSRDWNYEQYF. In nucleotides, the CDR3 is TGTGCCAGCAGCCGGGATTGGAACTACGAGCAGTACTTC.

CDR3 bases: TGTGCCAGCAGTACATCAGGGAATACGGATGAAAAACTGTTTTTT. Amino acids: CASSTSGNTDEKLFF. V and J are TRBV28 and TRBJ1-4, with TRBD1 as a possible D gene (5 bases). Germline V gives CDR1 MDHEN, CDR2 SYDVKM. This CDR3 spans 15 amino acids. V was clipped by 5 bases and J by 6 bases, with 16 bases between them. Based on the CDR3 plus reference TRBV28 and TRBJ1-4, the full variable domain is DVKVTQSSRYLVKRTGEKVFLECVQDMDHENMFWYRQDPGLGLRLIYFSYDVKMKEKGDIPEGYSVSREKKERFSLILESASTNQTSMYLCASSTSGNTDEKLFFGSGTQLSVL.

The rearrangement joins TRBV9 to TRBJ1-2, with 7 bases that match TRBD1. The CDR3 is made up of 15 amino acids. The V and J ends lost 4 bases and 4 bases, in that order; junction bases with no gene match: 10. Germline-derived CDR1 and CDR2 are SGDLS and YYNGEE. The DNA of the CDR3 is TGTGCCAGCAGCCCCGCGACAGGGTTAACCTATGGCTACACCTTC. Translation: CASSPATGLTYGYTF.

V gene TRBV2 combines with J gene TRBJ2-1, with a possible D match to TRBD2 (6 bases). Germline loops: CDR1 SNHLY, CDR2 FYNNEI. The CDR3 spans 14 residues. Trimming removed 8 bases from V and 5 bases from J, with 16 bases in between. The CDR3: CASCRSREHNEQFF. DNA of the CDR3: TGTGCCAGCTGTAGATCCCGGGAGCACAATGAGCAGTTCTTC.

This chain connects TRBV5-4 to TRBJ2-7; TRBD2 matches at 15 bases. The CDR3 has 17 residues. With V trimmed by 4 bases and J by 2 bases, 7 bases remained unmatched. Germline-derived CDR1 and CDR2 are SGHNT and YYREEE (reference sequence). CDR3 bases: TGTGCCAGCAGCCCCGTCGGACTAGCGGGGGGGACCTACGAGCAGTACTTC. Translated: CASSPVGLAGGTYEQYF.

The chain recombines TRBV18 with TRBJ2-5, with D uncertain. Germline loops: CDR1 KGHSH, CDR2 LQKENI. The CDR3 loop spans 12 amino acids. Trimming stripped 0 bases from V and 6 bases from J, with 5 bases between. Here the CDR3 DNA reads TGTGCCAGCTCACCACCGGAGAAGACCCAGTACTTC. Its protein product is CASSPPEKTQYF.

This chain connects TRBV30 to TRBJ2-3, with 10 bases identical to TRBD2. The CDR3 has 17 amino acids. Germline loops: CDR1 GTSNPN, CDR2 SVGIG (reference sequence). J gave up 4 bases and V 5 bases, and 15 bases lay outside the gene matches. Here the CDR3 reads CAWGAARAGGPPDTQYF. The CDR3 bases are TGTGCCTGGGGTGCAGCCCGAGCGGGAGGGCCTCCAGATACGCAGTATTTT.

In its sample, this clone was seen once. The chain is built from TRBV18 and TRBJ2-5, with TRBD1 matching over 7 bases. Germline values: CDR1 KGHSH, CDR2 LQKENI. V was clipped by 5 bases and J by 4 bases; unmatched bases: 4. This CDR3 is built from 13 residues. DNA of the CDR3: TGTGCCAGCTCAACGACAGGGAGAGAGACCCAGTACTTC. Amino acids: CASSTTGRETQYF.

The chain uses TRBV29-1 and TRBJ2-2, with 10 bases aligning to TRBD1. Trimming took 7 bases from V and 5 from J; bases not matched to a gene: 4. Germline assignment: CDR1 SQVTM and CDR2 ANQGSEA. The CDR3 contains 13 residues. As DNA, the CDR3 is TGCAGCGGCGGGACAGGGGTTACCGGGGAGCTGTTTTTT. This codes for CSGGTGVTGELFF.

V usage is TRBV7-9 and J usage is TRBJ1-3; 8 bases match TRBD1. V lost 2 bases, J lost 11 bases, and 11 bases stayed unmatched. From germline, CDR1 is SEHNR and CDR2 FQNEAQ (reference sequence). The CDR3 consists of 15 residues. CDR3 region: CASSLTGQASSPIYF. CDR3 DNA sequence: TGTGCCAGCAGCTTAACGGGACAGGCTAGTTCCCCCATATATTTT.